The rows below give T cell receptor beta chains drawn from one sample of a study of beta chain features in type 1 diabetes. Libraries were prepared by immunoSEQ multiplex PCR; TCRdb keeps only in-frame clonotypes and omits some of them. The sample has more than 140,000 clones; approximately 9.8% are singletons. Input material: central memory CD4+ T cells from blood. Receptors originate from a woman in her forties in good health. CDR3s include the opening cysteine and the closing phenylalanine or tryptophan. A D gene is named only where the DNA matches it firmly. Not every row has a clone size; where given, it reads once, few, many or a size class.

d_call	j_call	v_call	cdr3_length	clone_size	cdr3_aa	cdr3_nt
TRBD1	TRBJ1-1	TRBV5-1	15	few	CASRSGGQGRTEAFF	TGCGCCAGCAGATCGGGGGGACAGGGTCGCACTGAAGCTTTCTTT
-	TRBJ1-6	TRBV6-4	17	few	CASSPTFSGRSNSPLHF	TGTGCCAGCAGTCCTACCTTTAGTGGCCGGAGCAATTCACCCCTCCACTTT
TRBD1	TRBJ1-2	TRBV5-4	13	few	CASSLQGNYGYTF	TGTGCCAGCAGCTTACAGGGGAACTATGGCTACACCTTC
TRBD1	TRBJ2-1	TRBV18	17	few	CASSPILGTGKDNEQFF	TGTGCCAGCTCACCTATACTAGGGACAGGAAAAGACAATGAGCAGTTCTTC
TRBD2	TRBJ2-5	TRBV19	16	many	CASSTWERGVGETQYF	TGTGCCAGTAGTACTTGGGAGCGGGGGGTAGGTGAGACCCAGTACTTC
TRBD1	TRBJ1-5	TRBV19	15	-	CASRLDREAAQPQHF	TGTGCCAGTAGGCTAGACAGGGAGGCGGCTCAGCCCCAGCATTTT
-	TRBJ1-2	TRBV7-2	15	few	CASSLPGESNYGYTF	TGTGCCAGCAGCCTCCCAGGGGAATCTAACTATGGCTACACCTTC
-	TRBJ2-5	TRBV2	13	few	CASVRGRDETQYF	TGTGCCAGTGTGAGGGGGCGGGATGAGACCCAGTACTTC
-	TRBJ2-5	TRBV6-1	12	few	CASSGQQETQYF	TGTGCCAGCAGCGGACAGCAAGAGACCCAGTACTTC
-	TRBJ1-1	TRBV7-2	14	many	CASSLSVDNTEAFF	TGTGCCAGCAGCTTATCGGTAGATAACACTGAAGCTTTCTTT
TRBD1	TRBJ1-2	TRBV6-5	15	-	CASSYSGTALYGYTF	TGTGCCAGCAGTTACTCCGGGACAGCTCTCTATGGCTACACCTTC
-	TRBJ2-3	TRBV7-2	13	-	CASSSDSTFTQYF	TGTGCCAGCAGCTCGGACTCTACTTTTACGCAGTATTTT
TRBD1	TRBJ1-5	TRBV11-2	18	few	CASSPGTGRSYSNQPQHF	TGTGCCAGCAGCCCCGGGACAGGGAGGTCATATAGCAATCAGCCCCAGCATTTT
-	TRBJ2-5	TRBV6-6	14	-	CASGPAGTRDTQYF	TGTGCCAGCGGCCCAGCGGGGACAAGAGATACCCAGTACTTC
-	TRBJ1-1	TRBV6-5	13	-	CASSSGGHTEAFF	TGTGCCAGCAGTTCGGGGGGCCACACTGAAGCTTTCTTT
TRBD1	TRBJ1-1	TRBV25-1	15	few	CASSEQGAGGTEAFF	TGTGCCAGCAGTGAACAGGGGGCAGGGGGCACTGAAGCTTTCTTT
-	TRBJ1-1	TRBV4-3	15	few	CASSQDLAGRTEAFF	TGCGCCAGCAGCCAAGATCTTGCAGGTCGGACTGAAGCTTTCTTT
TRBD1	TRBJ1-1	TRBV11-3	15	few	CASSLRTGPNTEAFF	TGTGCCAGCAGCTTAAGGACAGGGCCGAACACTGAAGCTTTCTTT
TRBD1	TRBJ2-1	TRBV7-2	13	-	CASSLDRGQRKFF	TGTGCCAGCAGCTTAGATCGGGGACAGAGAAAGTTCTTC
TRBD2	TRBJ2-2	TRBV5-1	16	-	CASSPSGGPNTGELFF	TGCGCCAGCAGCCCCAGCGGGGGGCCGAACACCGGGGAGCTGTTTTTT
TRBD1	TRBJ2-3	TRBV9	16	-	CASSVVRTGLPDTQYF	TGTGCCAGCAGCGTAGTGAGGACAGGGCTCCCAGATACGCAGTATTTT
-	TRBJ2-2	TRBV7-2	16	few	CASSLLGRSNTGELFF	TGTGCCAGCAGCTTACTCGGCAGGTCGAACACCGGGGAGCTGTTTTTT
TRBD1	TRBJ1-2	TRBV28	16	few	CASNRGTGFSLYGYTF	TGTGCCAGCAACAGGGGGACAGGCTTCTCCCTGTATGGCTACACCTTC
-	TRBJ2-3	TRBV9	18	few	CASSPSWAGQTSTDTQYF	TGTGCCAGCAGCCCGAGCTGGGCGGGGCAGACTAGCACAGATACGCAGTATTTT
-	TRBJ2-3	TRBV7-2	11	few	CASSLSRAQYF	TGTGCCAGCAGCTTAAGTCGGGCGCAGTATTTT
-	TRBJ2-1	TRBV27	15	-	CASRLRSTIYNEQFF	TGTGCCAGCAGATTACGGTCCACTATCTACAATGAGCAGTTCTTC
-	TRBJ2-7	TRBV6-6	12	-	CASSYWGGEQYF	TGTGCCAGCAGTTACTGGGGCGGCGAGCAGTACTTC
TRBD2	TRBJ2-7	TRBV5-4	14	few	CASSSLAESYEQYF	TGTGCCAGCAGCTCACTAGCGGAGTCCTACGAGCAGTACTTC
-	TRBJ2-3	TRBV5-1	13	few	CASRGASTDTQYF	TGCGCCAGCAGGGGGGCTAGCACAGATACGCAGTATTTT
-	TRBJ1-5	TRBV19	17	-	CASSIDRGGISNQPQHF	TGTGCCAGTAGTATAGATCGGGGGGGAATTAGCAATCAGCCCCAGCATTTT
-	TRBJ2-3	TRBV11-2	16	-	CASSLGLATRTDTQYF	TGTGCCAGCAGCTTAGGTCTAGCGACTCGCACAGATACGCAGTATTTT
-	TRBJ2-7	TRBV4-1	15	few	CASSQDAGPEYEQYF	TGCGCCAGCAGCCAAGATGCGGGGCCAGAGTACGAGCAGTACTTC
-	TRBJ1-5	TRBV7-8	13	-	CASSRQEDQPQHF	TGTGCCAGCAGCAGACAGGAGGATCAGCCCCAGCATTTT
TRBD1	TRBJ1-5	TRBV6-1	14	-	CASTWGQGNQPQHF	TGTGCCAGCACGTGGGGACAGGGCAATCAGCCCCAGCATTTT
TRBD1	TRBJ1-1	TRBV7-2	15	-	CASSLVRTGGSEAFF	TGTGCCAGCAGCTTAGTTCGGACAGGGGGGAGTGAAGCTTTCTTT
-	TRBJ2-7	TRBV18	13	-	CASSPPSRPEQYF	TGTGCCAGCTCACCACCTTCCAGGCCCGAGCAGTACTTC
-	TRBJ1-1	TRBV11-2	15	few	CASSLVAQGSTEAFF	TGTGCCAGCAGCTTAGTGGCGCAGGGGAGTACTGAAGCTTTCTTT
-	TRBJ1-2	TRBV5-1	14	few	CASSPYEGGYGYTF	TGCGCCAGCAGCCCGTATGAGGGAGGCTATGGCTACACCTTC
TRBD1	TRBJ2-7	TRBV6-6	15	-	CASSPPGQGYREQYF	TGTGCCAGCAGTCCACCGGGACAGGGGTACCGGGAGCAGTACTTC
-	TRBJ1-2	TRBV2	15	few	CASSDTGRGNYGYTF	TGTGCCAGCAGTGACACAGGGAGGGGTAACTATGGCTACACCTTC
-	TRBJ1-4	TRBV20-1	11	-	CSASRGEKLFF	TGCAGTGCTAGTAGAGGTGAAAAACTGTTTTTT
-	TRBJ2-3	TRBV18	14	-	CASSQRSVEVTQYF	TGTGCCAGCTCACAGAGGTCGGTGGAGGTTACGCAGTATTTT
-	TRBJ1-1	TRBV5-1	15	few	CASSPKADANTEAFF	TGCGCCAGCAGCCCCAAGGCGGATGCGAACACTGAAGCTTTCTTT
TRBD1	TRBJ1-1	TRBV7-2	13	-	CASSVQQGARAFF	TGTGCCAGCAGCGTCCAACAGGGGGCGAGGGCTTTCTTT
TRBD1	TRBJ1-1	TRBV6-6	12	-	CASSYVRTGAFF	TGTGCCAGCAGTTACGTCCGGACAGGAGCTTTCTTT
TRBD1	TRBJ2-1	TRBV7-6	17	-	CASSLAGTGVRYNEQFF	TGTGCCAGCAGCTTAGCGGGGACAGGGGTTAGGTACAATGAGCAGTTCTTC
TRBD1	TRBJ1-4	TRBV25-1	15	-	CASSFQGGKGEKLFF	TGTGCCAGCAGCTTTCAAGGGGGCAAGGGTGAAAAACTGTTTTTT
-	TRBJ1-2	TRBV14	15	-	CASSQDGRVIHGYTF	TGTGCCAGCAGCCAAGATGGGCGGGTCATACATGGCTACACCTTC
TRBD2	TRBJ2-3	TRBV5-4	16	few	CASSFGTSGGTDTQYF	TGTGCCAGCAGTTTTGGGACTAGCGGGGGCACAGATACGCAGTATTTT
TRBD2	TRBJ2-2	TRBV12-5	20	few	CASGLEGPGLAGGNTGELFF	TGTGCTAGTGGTTTGGAGGGCCCGGGACTAGCGGGGGGGAACACCGGGGAGCTGTTTTTT
-	TRBJ2-3	TRBV11-2	15	few	CASSLGGGAIDTQYF	TGTGCCAGCAGCTTAGGTGGGGGGGCAATAGATACGCAGTATTTT
TRBD1	TRBJ1-2	TRBV9	18	few	CASTYQGARGRDNYGYTF	TGTGCCAGCACTTATCAGGGGGCCCGCGGAAGAGATAACTATGGCTACACCTTC
-	TRBJ1-1	TRBV2	14	-	CASRADVRNTEAFF	TGTGCCAGCAGGGCGGATGTTAGGAACACTGAAGCTTTCTTT
-	TRBJ1-1	TRBV5-1	16	few	CASSLFGQDSNTEAFF	TGCGCCAGCAGCTTGTTTGGGCAGGACTCGAACACTGAAGCTTTCTTT
-	TRBJ1-1	TRBV7-9	17	few	CASSPESGWVSDTEAFF	TGTGCCAGCAGCCCAGAATCAGGGTGGGTAAGTGACACTGAAGCTTTCTTT
-	TRBJ2-1	TRBV7-2	15	-	CASSLHGGAGNEQFF	TGTGCCAGCAGCCTCCACGGGGGAGCGGGTAATGAGCAGTTCTTC
TRBD1	TRBJ1-2	TRBV18	17	many	CASSPPVRTGADYGYTF	TGTGCCAGCTCACCACCCGTGAGGACAGGGGCGGATTATGGCTACACCTTC
TRBD1	TRBJ1-4	TRBV7-2	15	-	CASSQPGQTMLKLFF	TGTGCCAGCAGCCAGCCGGGACAGACTATGTTAAAACTGTTTTTT